This TCR beta chain was obtained from a study of regulatory T cells in long-lasting Graves disease. Relying on iRepertoire HTBI primers and Arm-PCR of CDR3 regions, the team built TCR beta libraries. TCRdb analysed the multiplex PCR reads with MiXCR anew, one entry per CDR3 protein. The table shows fewer than 550,000 distinct CDR3 sequences, with about 16% occurring only once. V was clipped by 4 bases and J by 4 bases; unmatched bases: 9. Per the germline V gene, CDR1 is MGHRA and CDR2 is YSYEKL. There are 17 residues in the CDR3. Stated time point: newly diagnosed GD, antithyroid drugs for less than 3 months. PBMC RNA was the source of the TCR library. Into tubes containing EDTA, nine milliliters of peripheral blood were drawn. This clonotype occurred a few times. This same sample was also part of a study on T cells in Graves' hyperthyroidism and ophthalmopathy.

The input for sequencing was peripheral blood mononuclear cells (PBMCs), taken at new diagnosis, from a patient treated with antithyroid drugs. The clonotype was recovered from a woman aged 40 to 65 with Graves disease. The J gene is TRBJ2-1, the V gene TRBV4-1; 11 bases map to TRBD2. This chain's CDR3 is CASSPGWLAGGYNEQFF. The CDR3 bases are TGCGCCAGCAGCCCAGGGTGGCTAGCGGGGGGTTACAATGAGCAGTTCTTC.